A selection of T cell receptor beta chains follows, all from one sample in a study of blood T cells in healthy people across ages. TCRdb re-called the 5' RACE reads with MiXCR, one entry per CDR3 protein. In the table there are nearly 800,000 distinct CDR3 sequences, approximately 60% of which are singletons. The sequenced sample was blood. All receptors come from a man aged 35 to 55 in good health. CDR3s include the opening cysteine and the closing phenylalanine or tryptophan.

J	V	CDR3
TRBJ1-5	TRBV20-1	CSARQGNQPQHF
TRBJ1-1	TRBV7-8	CASSRPTGRSTEAFF
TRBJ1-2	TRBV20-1	CSALTLQSNYGCTF
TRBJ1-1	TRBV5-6	CASSSGIEAFF
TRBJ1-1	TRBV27	CASGPTVSEAFF
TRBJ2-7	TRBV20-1	CSARGPRWRGAGFVGRRDSYEQYF
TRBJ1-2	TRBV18	CASSPTGQGQANYGYTF
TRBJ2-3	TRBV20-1	CSAAVRGGLSLFDTQYF
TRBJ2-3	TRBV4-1	CASSQAGAYPDTQYF
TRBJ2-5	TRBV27	CASSLFSLGQGRETQYF
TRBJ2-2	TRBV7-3	CASSSGEPWAGELFF
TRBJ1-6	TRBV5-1	CASSLRQGGNSPLHF
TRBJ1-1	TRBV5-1	CASSSGQGRNTEAFF
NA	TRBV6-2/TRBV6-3	CASSYYGQGGEQYF
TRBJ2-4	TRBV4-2	CASSQTGRGRSAKNIQYF
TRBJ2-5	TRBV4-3	CASSQGDGTAQETQYF
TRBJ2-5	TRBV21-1	CASSKLTGALKETQYF
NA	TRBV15	CATSRDYGGGETQYF
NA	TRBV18	CASSPSEKTQYF
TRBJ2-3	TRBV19	CASSPQGMFTDTQYF
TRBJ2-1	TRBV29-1	CSVQGALIGNEQFF
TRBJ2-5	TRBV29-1	CSVADRKGGETQYF
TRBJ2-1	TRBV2	CASSLTTSYNEQFF
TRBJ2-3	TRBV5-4	CASSLAGAQGETQYF
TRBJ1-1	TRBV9	CASSVGGRGLFF
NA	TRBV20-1	CSARDPAGYNEQYF
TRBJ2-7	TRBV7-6	CASSLAGEVREQYF
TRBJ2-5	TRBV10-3	CAISESIPSGGEETQYF
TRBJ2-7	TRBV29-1	CSALGASGTEQYF